This is a list of T cell receptor beta chains from one sample in a study of shared clonotypes between healthy human individuals. Generated by immunoSEQ multiplex PCR, the TCRdb table keeps only in-frame clones and is missing some. Found here are over 850,000 clones, about 80% of them singletons; the top ten hold 0.55% to 0.7%. The sample was memory CD4+ T cells from PBMCs. All receptors derive from a man between 18 and 35 years old in good health. Some clones in this sample may be carry-over from other donors' samples. Each CDR3 is given with its conserved first and last residue. The D gene is left open where the match is weak. Clone size is shown for a subset of rows, as once, few, many or a class of expanded clone.

clone size,J gene,V gene,D gene,CDR3 protein,CDR3 DNA
NA,TRBJ2-3,TRBV18,NA,CASSPPWDRTDTQYF,TGTGCCAGCTCACCACCATGGGATAGGACAGATACGCAGTATTTT
NA,TRBJ2-5,TRBV11-2,TRBD1,CASSPGQGNEETQYF,TGTGCCAGCAGTCCAGGACAGGGCAACGAAGAGACCCAGTACTTC
once,TRBJ1-2,TRBV15,NA,CATSRDIGRLNGYTF,TGTGCCACCAGCAGAGATATAGGCAGGCTGAATGGCTACACCTTC
many,TRBJ1-5,TRBV15,TRBD1,CATSRQGAGQPQHF,TGTGCCACCAGCAGACAGGGGGCCGGTCAGCCCCAGCATTTT
NA,TRBJ1-1,TRBV5-6,TRBD1,CASSFGTGGGMEAFF,TGTGCCAGCAGCTTCGGGACAGGGGGCGGTATGGAAGCTTTCTTT
NA,TRBJ1-2,TRBV2,TRBD1,CASSGGTGGYYGYTF,TGTGCCAGCAGCGGAGGGACAGGGGGTTACTATGGCTACACCTTC
NA,TRBJ2-7,TRBV28,NA,CASSPPGVEQYF,TGTGCCAGCAGTCCCCCAGGGGTCGAGCAGTACTTC
NA,TRBJ2-7,TRBV2,NA,CASTGGLDYEQYF,TGTGCCAGCACCGGTGGTCTAGACTACGAGCAGTACTTC
NA,TRBJ2-5,TRBV27,NA,CADLRGLQETQYF,TGTGCCGATCTCCGCGGACTCCAAGAGACCCAGTACTTC
NA,TRBJ2-7,TRBV11-2,NA,CASSLDAWRAYEQYF,TGTGCCAGCAGCCTAGACGCCTGGCGGGCCTACGAGCAGTACTTC
once,TRBJ1-5,TRBV19,NA,CASSMVAAAHQPQHF,TGTGCCAGTAGTATGGTGGCCGCGGCCCATCAGCCCCAGCATTTT
NA,TRBJ2-1,TRBV9,NA,CARDRAGRNEQFF,TGTGCCAGGGATCGGGCTGGACGAAATGAGCAGTTCTTC
many,TRBJ1-1,TRBV6-6,NA,CASKTNTEAFF,TGTGCCAGCAAGACGAACACTGAAGCTTTCTTT
NA,TRBJ1-2,TRBV6-5,NA,CASKGRGWAVYGYTF,TGTGCCAGCAAGGGAAGGGGGTGGGCAGTCTATGGCTACACCTTC
NA,TRBJ1-5,TRBV30,NA,CAYSGAWDQPQHF,TGTGCCTATTCGGGGGCATGGGATCAGCCCCAGCATTTT
NA,TRBJ1-2,TRBV7-3,TRBD1,CASSQRQGLNYGYTF,TGTGCCAGCAGCCAGAGACAGGGTTTGAACTATGGCTACACCTTC
NA,TRBJ2-1,TRBV11-2,NA,CASSFLRVGSYNEQFF,TGTGCCAGCAGTTTCCTGAGGGTGGGCTCCTACAATGAGCAGTTCTTC
NA,TRBJ1-2,TRBV6-6,NA,CASSLGGSYYAYTF,TGTGCCAGCAGTTTGGGGGGAAGTTACTATGCCTACACCTTC
few,TRBJ1-1,TRBV9,NA,CASSVSWGSNTEAFF,TGTGCCAGCAGCGTATCGTGGGGTTCGAACACTGAAGCTTTCTTT
NA,TRBJ2-7,TRBV10-3,TRBD1,CAIRPGQGAVEQYF,TGTGCCATCAGGCCGGGACAGGGGGCGGTCGAGCAGTACTTC
many,TRBJ2-3,TRBV9,NA,CASSPLGRASTDTQYF,TGTGCCAGCAGTCCTCTTGGCCGGGCGAGCACAGATACGCAGTATTTT
NA,TRBJ1-1,TRBV14,TRBD1,CASSPISTGGTEAFF,TGTGCCAGCAGCCCTATTTCTACAGGGGGCACTGAAGCTTTCTTT
NA,TRBJ1-4,TRBV6-5,NA,CASKLGTLNEKLFF,TGTGCCAGCAAGCTCGGGACACTGAATGAAAAACTGTTTTTT
NA,TRBJ2-1,TRBV5-4,TRBD2,CASSLSASGSYNEQFF,TGTGCCAGCAGCCTTTCGGCTAGCGGGAGCTACAATGAGCAGTTCTTC
NA,TRBJ2-1,TRBV19,TRBD2,CASSIRPSGNYNEQFF,TGTGCCAGTAGTATCAGGCCTAGCGGGAACTACAATGAGCAGTTCTTC
NA,TRBJ1-1,TRBV18,NA,CASSQGNTEAFF,TGTGCCAGCTCACAGGGGAACACTGAAGCTTTCTTT
NA,TRBJ2-7,TRBV30,NA,CAVSYGVHHEQYF,TGTGCCGTATCTTACGGGGTGCACCACGAGCAGTACTTC
NA,TRBJ2-5,TRBV2,NA,CASSEKYRLPGETQYF,TGTGCCAGCAGTGAAAAGTATCGGCTACCGGGGGAGACCCAGTACTTC
NA,TRBJ1-2,TRBV29-1,NA,CSVGGNGGYTF,TGCAGCGTTGGGGGGAATGGTGGCTACACCTTC
NA,TRBJ1-5,TRBV10-3,NA,CAISEGSGRDQPQHF,TGTGCCATCAGTGAAGGAAGCGGGAGGGATCAGCCCCAGCATTTT
NA,TRBJ1-2,TRBV7-3,NA,CASSRSGGKDGYTF,TGTGCCAGCAGCCGGTCCGGGGGGAAGGATGGCTACACCTTC
NA,TRBJ2-3,TRBV7-2,NA,CASSPQVTDTQYF,TGTGCCAGCAGCCCCCAGGTCACAGATACGCAGTATTTT
NA,TRBJ1-2,TRBV14,NA,CASSPGPPGVRHGYTF,TGTGCCAGCAGCCCCGGACCGCCGGGGGTTAGACATGGCTACACCTTC
NA,TRBJ1-4,TRBV19,NA,CASSSSREYEKLFF,TGTGCCAGTAGTAGTAGCAGGGAGTATGAAAAACTGTTTTTT
NA,TRBJ2-7,TRBV4-1,TRBD1,CASSQPNRGYEQYF,TGCGCCAGCAGCCAGCCTAACAGGGGGTACGAGCAGTACTTC
NA,TRBJ2-5,TRBV15,TRBD2,CATSRDKSGRAVETQYF,TGTGCCACCAGCAGAGATAAGAGCGGGAGGGCCGTAGAGACCCAGTACTTC
NA,TRBJ2-5,TRBV13,NA,CASARGLGETQYF,TGTGCCAGCGCCAGGGGTTTAGGAGAGACCCAGTACTTC
NA,TRBJ2-3,TRBV19,TRBD1,CATARGQGSTDTQYF,TGTGCCACCGCCCGTGGACAGGGATCCACAGATACGCAGTATTTT
NA,TRBJ2-5,TRBV9,TRBD1,CASSASGTGGLASQETQYF,TGTGCCAGCAGCGCATCCGGGACAGGGGGTTTAGCGTCCCAAGAGACCCAGTACTTC
NA,TRBJ1-2,TRBV30,NA,CAWTKRSWSQNGYTF,TGTGCCTGGACTAAGCGGTCCTGGTCTCAGAATGGCTACACCTTC
NA,TRBJ2-3,TRBV18,NA,CASSPTVGRASTDTQYF,TGTGCCAGCTCACCCACCGTAGGCAGAGCAAGCACAGATACGCAGTATTTT
NA,TRBJ2-2,TRBV9,TRBD2,CASSAGLAGGVGELFF,TGTGCCAGCAGCGCCGGACTAGCGGGAGGAGTTGGGGAGCTGTTTTTT
once,TRBJ2-3,TRBV5-4,TRBD2,CASSSGLAGGWTDTQYF,TGTGCCAGCAGCAGCGGACTAGCGGGAGGATGGACAGATACGCAGTATTTT
NA,TRBJ1-4,TRBV7-9,TRBD1,CASSFGTGFLPTNEKLFF,TGTGCCAGCAGCTTTGGGACAGGTTTTCTCCCAACTAATGAAAAACTGTTTTTT
NA,TRBJ2-3,TRBV29-1,NA,CSVEATRDLQYF,TGCAGCGTTGAAGCTACCCGGGACTTGCAGTATTTT
NA,TRBJ2-7,TRBV5-1,NA,CASSMDSYEQYF,TGCGCCAGCAGCATGGACTCGTACGAGCAGTACTTC
NA,TRBJ1-1,TRBV7-2,NA,CASSLIRGNTEAFF,TGTGCCAGCAGCCTGATCAGGGGTAACACTGAAGCTTTCTTT
once,TRBJ2-3,TRBV2,NA,CASCRGSGADTQYF,TGTGCCAGCTGTCGGGGATCGGGCGCAGATACGCAGTATTTT
NA,TRBJ2-7,TRBV7-2,NA,CASSPQQGGTFYEQYF,TGTGCCAGCAGCCCCCAACAGGGCGGGACTTTCTACGAGCAGTACTTC